The 21 T cell receptor beta chains below all came from one sample that was sequenced in a study of human T cells and chemical hapten exposure. TCRdb reprocessed the RACE reads via MiXCR and lists one record per CDR3 protein. The sample has about 80,000 distinct CDR3 sequences; under 13% are singletons. Documented time point: patch test 1, 2 weeks after DPC sensitization. Treatment in this sample: therapeutic diphenylcyclopropenone sensitization with weekly scalp DPC. The sequenced sample was whole blood, obtained in connection with sensitization to the hapten diphenylcyclopropenone (DPC). The receptors originated from a woman between 50 and 59 years old with alopecia areata. Some clones in this sample may be carry-over from other donors' samples.

This clonotype was recorded a few times. This chain uses TRBV5-1 with TRBJ2-3; TRBD2 aligns across 13 bases. The length of the CDR3 is 16 residues. Germline V lookup: CDR1 SGHRS, CDR2 YFSETQ. The V segment lost 2 bases and the J segment 2 bases; nucleotides outside the gene matches: 2. Written as DNA, the CDR3 is TGCGCCAGCAGCTTCGGACTAGCGGGAGACACAGATACGCAGTATTTT. Its translation: CASSFGLAGDTDTQYF.

This clonotype was detected only a few times. The V and J genes are TRBV6-5 and TRBJ2-1, with 7 bases that match TRBD2. This CDR3 spans 15 amino acids. In germline, CDR1 is MNHEY, CDR2 SVGAGI. V lost 4 bases and J lost 2; bases outside the gene matches: 5. The CDR3 loop reads CASSSAGVTYNEQFF. The CDR3 coding sequence is TGTGCCAGCAGTTCGGCGGGAGTAACCTACAATGAGCAGTTCTTC.

This CDR3 reads CSVPVGETQYF. The CDR3 DNA reads as TGCAGCGTCCCCGTGGGGGAGACCCAGTACTTC. The genes are TRBV29-1 and TRBJ2-5; no clear D gene. Trimming left V 6 bases short and J 5 bases short, with 10 bases between. The CDR3 loop spans 11 amino acids. Per the germline V gene, CDR1 is SQVTM and CDR2 is ANQGSEA.

V and J are TRBV5-4 and TRBJ2-5; 9 positions match TRBD1. There are 13 residues in the CDR3. The V gene end was trimmed by 5 bases and the J gene end by 5 bases; junction bases not matched to a gene: 4. Germline V gene sequence: CDR1 SGHNT, CDR2 YYREEE (reference sequence). CDR3 loop: CASRSTGGETQYF. CDR3 coding DNA: TGTGCCAGCAGGAGTACAGGGGGCGAGACCCAGTACTTC.

The V gene is TRBV5-1, the J gene TRBJ2-5; tentatively, D is TRBD1 (6 bases). The CDR3 sequence is 15 residues long. V shed 4 bases and J shed 2 bases, with 15 bases lying between them. Germline V gives CDR1 SGHRS, CDR2 YFSETQ. CDR3 sequence reads: CASSRQTGMQETQYF. The CDR3 DNA follows: TGCGCCAGCAGCCGACAAACAGGGATGCAAGAGACCCAGTACTTC.

The V gene is TRBV14, the J gene TRBJ1-6, with TRBD1 identical over 7 bases. The V gene's germline CDR1 is SGHDN and CDR2 FVKESK. The CDR3 is 15 amino acids. The junction had 4 bases not matched to a gene; V was cut back by 0 bases and J by 8 bases. The CDR3 DNA sequence: TGTGCCAGCAGCCAAGAGCGCCAGGGGGATTCACCCCTCCACTTT. It specifies CASSQERQGDSPLHF.

In this sample, this clonotype turned up once. V gene TRBV29-1 combines with J gene TRBJ2-1; 7 bases match TRBD1. This CDR3 has 12 residues. Germline assignment: CDR1 SQVTM and CDR2 ANQGSEA. The trim removed 8 bases at V and 6 bases at J, leaving 7 bases unmatched. The CDR3 coding sequence is TGCAGCCCTTCGCCAGGGGGCAATGAGCAGTTCTTC. Translated, it gives CSPSPGGNEQFF.

The chain joins TRBV29-1 to TRBJ2-1; D possibly corresponds to TRBD2 (6 bases). This CDR3 region has 15 residues. Looked up from germline, CDR1 is SQVTM and CDR2 is ANQGSEA. The V gene lost 6 bases and the J gene lost 0 bases, with 15 bases spanning the gap. As DNA, the CDR3 is TGCAGCGTGCGATTAGCGGTACACTCCTACAATGAGCAGTTCTTC. Its protein is CSVRLAVHSYNEQFF.

The rearrangement joins TRBV6-6 to TRBJ2-7, with TRBD2 identical over 10 bases. CDR3 length: 14 amino acids. Germline V lookup: CDR1 MNHNY, CDR2 SVGAGI (reference sequence). V gave up 2 bases and J gave up 4 bases; unmatched junction bases: 2. The CDR3 spells CASSYGLADYEQYF. In DNA, the CDR3 is TGTGCCAGCAGTTACGGACTAGCGGATTACGAGCAGTACTTC.

The table lists this clonotype with a few counts. Its ends do not fully match the called genes, so a read error is possible. This chain connects TRBV7-9 to TRBJ1-1; possible D gene TRBD1, 6 bases. The CDR3 covers 14 residues. Germline CDR1 reads SEHNR; CDR2 reads FQNEAQ (reference sequence). Here the CDR3 DNA reads TGTGCCACCAGCCGCGGACAGATGAACACTGAAGCTTTCTTT. Protein sequence: CATSRGQMNTEAFF.

In its sample, this clonotype was seen many times. The V and J genes are TRBV20-1 and TRBJ1-1; possible D gene TRBD1, 6 bases. CDR3 length: 12 amino acids. Trimming left V 5 bases short and J 1 base short, with 8 bases between. Germline CDR1 and CDR2: DFQATT and SNEGSKA (reference sequence). The CDR3 sequence is CSAPQGNTEAFF. In DNA form, the CDR3 reads TGCAGTGCTCCACAGGGGAACACTGAAGCTTTCTTT.

The V and J genes are TRBV5-1 and TRBJ1-1, with a weak D call TRBD1 (5 bases). Germline loops: CDR1 SGHRS, CDR2 YFSETQ. V dropped 1 base and J dropped 1 base, with 11 bases sitting between them. The CDR3 contains 15 residues. CDR3 sequence reads: CASSLIQGRNTEAFF. Here the CDR3 DNA reads TGCGCCAGCAGCTTGATCCAGGGTAGGAACACTGAAGCTTTCTTT.

The chain combines TRBV3-1 with TRBJ2-7; 10 positions agree with TRBD1. There are 14 residues in the CDR3. Looked up from germline, CDR1 is LGHDT and CDR2 is YNNKEL (reference sequence). The V segment lost 6 bases and the J segment 6 bases; nucleotides outside the gene matches: 8. CDR3 amino acids: CASSSGTGVAEQYF. The DNA for the CDR3 is TGTGCCAGCAGTTCCGGGACAGGGGTCGCCGAGCAGTACTTC.

The J gene is TRBJ2-7, the V gene TRBV30; no firm D call. CDR3 length equals 13 residues. Germline V lookup: CDR1 GTSNPN, CDR2 SVGIG (reference sequence). Trimming removed 1 base at V and 0 bases at J, with 7 bases between. DNA for the CDR3: TGTGCCTGGAGTGCCCTCGACTCCTACGAGCAGTACTTC. Translating it yields CAWSALDSYEQYF.

This clonotype was observed many times. V gene TRBV5-5 combines with J gene TRBJ2-5; TRBD1 matches at 7 bases. The germline CDR1 and CDR2 sequences are SGHKS and YYEKEE (reference sequence). This CDR3 is 12 amino acids long. V dropped 3 bases and J dropped 4; count of bases not matched to a gene: 0. Here the CDR3 reads CASSYRGETQYF. CDR3 sequence (DNA): TGTGCCAGCAGCTACAGGGGAGAGACCCAGTACTTC.

This clonotype has just a few counts. The gene calls are TRBV7-9 and TRBJ1-1, with D unresolved. The germline V gene has CDR1 SEHNR and CDR2 FQNEAQ (reference sequence). The CDR3 is 14 residues long. V was clipped by 5 bases and J by 0 bases, with 10 bases between them. The CDR3 loop is CASSPTGLNTEAFF. The CDR3 nucleotides are TGTGCCAGCAGCCCGACCGGCTTGAACACTGAAGCTTTCTTT.

This clonotype was seen more than once but under ten times. The chain links TRBV27 to TRBJ1-5; D is possibly TRBD1 (5 bases). Trimming removed 2 bases at V and 5 bases at J, with 10 bases between. This CDR3 comprises 14 residues. The germline CDR1 and CDR2 sequences are MNHEY and SMNVEV (reference sequence). Here the CDR3 reads CASSLGRGYQPQHF. The DNA for the CDR3 is TGTGCCAGCAGTTTAGGGCGGGGGTATCAGCCCCAGCATTTT.

This clonotype was seen only a few times. The rearrangement uses TRBV21-1 and TRBJ1-6; the D call in the table, TRBD1, was not verified against the DNA. TRBV21-1 is classified as a pseudogene. The CDR3 runs to 15 residues. The CDR3 DNA follows: TGTGCCAGCAGCAAAGGGGACGGGGGTAATTCACCCCTCCACTTT. It is translated as CASSKGDGGNSPLHF.

This chain joins TRBV28 and TRBJ2-3; maybe TRBD2 (5 bases). The CDR3 loop spans 16 amino acids. V lost 7 bases to trimming and J lost 1 base, with 18 bases between them. Germline V gene sequence: CDR1 MDHEN, CDR2 SYDVKM. This chain's CDR3 is CASKFAARGGTDTQYF. For the CDR3, the DNA is TGTGCCAGCAAATTTGCGGCCCGGGGAGGCACAGATACGCAGTATTTT.

The chain links TRBV20-1 to TRBJ2-1, with 8 positions matching TRBD2. Germline assignment: CDR1 DFQATT and CDR2 SNEGSKA (reference sequence). V was pared by 6 bases and J by 4 bases, with 11 bases of the junction left unmatched. The CDR3 covers 15 residues. CDR3 DNA sequence: TGCAGTGCCAAAAGACGGGAGGGCCGTTACAATGAGCAGTTCTTC. Protein product: CSAKRREGRYNEQFF.

The chain couples TRBV10-3 to TRBJ2-2; 9 positions agree with TRBD2. V shed 3 bases, J shed 5 bases, and the junction held 10 bases outside the gene matches. The CDR3 covers 17 residues. The germline V gene encodes CDR1 ENHRY and CDR2 SYGVKD. In DNA, the CDR3 is TGTGCCATCAGTGATGCTAGCGGGATAGGCGGGACCGGGGAGCTGTTTTTT. This translates into CAISDASGIGGTGELFF.